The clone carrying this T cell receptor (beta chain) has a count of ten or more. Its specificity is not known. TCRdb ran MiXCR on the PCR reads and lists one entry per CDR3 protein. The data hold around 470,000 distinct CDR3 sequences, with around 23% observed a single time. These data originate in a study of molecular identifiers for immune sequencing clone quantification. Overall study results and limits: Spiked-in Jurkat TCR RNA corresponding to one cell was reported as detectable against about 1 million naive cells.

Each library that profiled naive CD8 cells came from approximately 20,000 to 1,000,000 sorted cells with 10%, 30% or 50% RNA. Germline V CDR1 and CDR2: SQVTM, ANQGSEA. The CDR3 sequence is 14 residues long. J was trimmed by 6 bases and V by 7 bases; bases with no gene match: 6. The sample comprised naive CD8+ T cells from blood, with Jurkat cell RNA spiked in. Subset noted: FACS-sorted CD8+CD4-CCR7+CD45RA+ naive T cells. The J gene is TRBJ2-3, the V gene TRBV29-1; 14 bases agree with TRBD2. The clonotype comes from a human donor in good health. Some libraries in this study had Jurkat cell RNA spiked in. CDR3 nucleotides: TGCAGCGCCGTGGGACTAGCGGGAGCGGATACGCAGTATTTT. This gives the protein CSAVGLAGADTQYF.